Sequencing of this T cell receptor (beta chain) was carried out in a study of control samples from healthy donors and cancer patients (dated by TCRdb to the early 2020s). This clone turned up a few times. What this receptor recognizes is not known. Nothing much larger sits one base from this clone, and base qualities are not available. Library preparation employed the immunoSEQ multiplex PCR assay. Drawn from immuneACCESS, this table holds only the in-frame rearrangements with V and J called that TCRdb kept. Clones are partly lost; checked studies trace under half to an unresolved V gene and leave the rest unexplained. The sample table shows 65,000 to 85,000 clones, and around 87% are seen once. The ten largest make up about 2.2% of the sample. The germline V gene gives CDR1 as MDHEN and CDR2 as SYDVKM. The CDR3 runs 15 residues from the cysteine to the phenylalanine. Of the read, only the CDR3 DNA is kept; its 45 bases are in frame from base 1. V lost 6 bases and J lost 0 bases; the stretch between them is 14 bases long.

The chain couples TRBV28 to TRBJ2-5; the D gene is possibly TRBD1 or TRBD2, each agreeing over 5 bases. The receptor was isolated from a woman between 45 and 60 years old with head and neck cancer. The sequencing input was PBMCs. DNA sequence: TGTGCCAGCAGCTCCGCCCGGGACGACCAAGAGACCCAGTACTTC. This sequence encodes CASSSARDDQETQYF.